This passage covers 10 T cell receptor beta chains from one sample sequenced in a study of blood T cell repertoires in COVID-19 (dated by TCRdb to the early 2020s). The method was the immunoSEQ multiplex PCR assay. The immuneACCESS repertoire file appears here via TCRdb, limited to in-frame rearrangements. These files lack a portion of the clones; in checked studies, under half of the deficit traces to unresolved V genes, and the cause of the others is not known. In all, the sample holds more than 150,000 clones, and 75% to 90% of those were seen once. In total, the top ten clones hold approximately 15% of the sample. Sequencing input: peripheral blood. The source is a woman aged 40 to 50 with acute or convalescent COVID-19.

The chain links TRBV5-5 to TRBJ2-5, with 13 bases aligning to TRBD2. Germline trimming cut 4 bases from V and 4 bases from J; bases unmatched to any gene: 7. Germline loops: CDR1 SGHKS, CDR2 YYEKEE (reference sequence). The CDR3 has 16 amino acids. DNA for the CDR3: TGTGCCAGCAGCGTACTAGCGGGAGGGCCCGGAGAGACCCAGTACTTC. Translated, it gives CASSVLAGGPGETQYF.

The rearrangement links TRBV9 to TRBJ2-1; D might be TRBD2 (5 bases). The CDR3 contains 12 residues. Germline V lookup: CDR1 SGDLS, CDR2 YYNGEE. Trimming left V 3 bases short and J 7 bases short, with 8 bases between. This chain's CDR3 is CASSGPGNEQFF. CDR3 nucleotides: TGTGCCAGCAGCGGACCGGGGAATGAGCAGTTCTTC.

The J gene is TRBJ2-5, the V gene TRBV7-6, with TRBD1 identical over 8 bases. V shed 0 bases, J shed 0 bases, and the junction held 12 bases outside the gene matches. Germline V CDR1 and CDR2: SGHVS, FNYEAQ. CDR3 size: 19 residues. The CDR3 bases are TGTGCCAGCAGCTTAGCGTTACAGGGGGGCTCGCTATACCAAGAGACCCAGTACTTC. It encodes CASSLALQGGSLYQETQYF.

This rearrangement joins TRBV10-3 to TRBJ1-1; no reliable D call. V lost 0 bases to trimming and J lost 0 bases, with 5 bases between them. This CDR3 is built from 14 residues. Germline V gene data show CDR1 as ENHRY and CDR2 as SYGVKD. CDR3 DNA sequence: TGTGCCATCAGTGAGTCGTCCATGAACACTGAAGCTTTCTTT. This gives the protein CAISESSMNTEAFF.

The rearrangement uses TRBV5-4 and TRBJ1-1, with 9 positions matching TRBD1. Germline V CDR1 and CDR2: SGHNT, YYREEE (reference sequence). This CDR3 has 18 residues. With 0 bases clipped from V and 4 bases from J, the junction kept 13 bases outside the gene matches. CDR3 sequence (DNA): TGTGCCAGCAGCTTGGGACGATCCTCCGGGACAGGGCCCACTGAAGCTTTCTTT. It yields the protein CASSLGRSSGTGPTEAFF.

The rearrangement links TRBV19 to TRBJ2-5; TRBD1 matches at 7 bases. Trimming removed 5 bases from V and 0 bases from J; junction bases left unmatched: 6. Germline V gives CDR1 LNHDA, CDR2 SQIVND (reference sequence). The CDR3 is 15 residues long. This chain's CDR3 is CASSFMTGNQETQYF. The DNA of the CDR3 is TGTGCCAGTAGTTTTATGACAGGGAACCAAGAGACCCAGTACTTC.

In DNA form, the CDR3 reads TGTGCCAGCAGCCAAGAGGCGGGCGGGGCCAAAAACATTCAGTACTTC. This codes for CASSQEAGGAKNIQYF. This chain joins TRBV3-1 (or the pseudogene TRBV3-2) and TRBJ2-4; D is possibly TRBD2 (5 bases). CDR3 length: 16 residues. Germline assignment: CDR1 LGHDT and CDR2 YNNKEL (reference sequence). V lost 0 bases and J lost 1, with 10 bases in between.

The CDR3 DNA reads as TGTGCCAGCAGTTTCAAGGGACAGAGTAAGGGGACCCAGTACTTC. This codes for CASSFKGQSKGTQYF. V usage is TRBV6-5 and J usage is TRBJ2-5; TRBD1 matches at 7 bases. Per the germline V gene, CDR1 is MNHEY and CDR2 is SVGAGI. Unmatched junction bases numbered 12, after V lost 4 bases and J lost 7 bases. The CDR3 length is 15 residues.

This sequence joins TRBV19 and TRBJ1-4; 11 nucleotides line up with TRBD1. Germline CDR1 and CDR2: LNHDA and SQIVND (reference sequence). This CDR3 has 14 amino acids. The junction had 5 bases not matched to a gene; V was cut back by 7 bases and J by 7 bases. The CDR3 DNA follows: TGTGCCAGTACCGGACAGGGGGCCGGTGAAAAACTGTTTTTT. Protein: CASTGQGAGEKLFF.

The chain is built from TRBV6-5 and TRBJ2-7, with 9 bases aligning to TRBD1. The CDR3 is 15 residues long. V lost 6 bases to trimming and J lost 0 bases; unmatched junction nucleotides: 6. Germline assignment: CDR1 MNHEY and CDR2 SVGAGI. Here the CDR3 DNA reads TGTGCCAGCAGATTACAGGGGGCCCGCTCCTACGAGCAGTACTTC. This codes for CASRLQGARSYEQYF.